Listed below are T cell receptor beta chains from one sample, sequenced in a study of kidney transplant recipient with SARS-CoV-2 infection. One entry per CDR3 protein results from TCRdb running MiXCR on the reads. In the table there are roughly 230,000 distinct CDR3 sequences, under 35% of which are singletons. Sequences were derived from a blood sample, sampled at baseline and between days 110 and 120 from a kidney transplant recipient. These receptors all stem from a young adult male patient who had COVID-19 and was a kidney transplant recipient. Some T cells may trace back to the graft donor. The CDR3 runs from the conserved cysteine through the conserved F or W. The D gene is left open where the match is weak. A clone size is listed for some rows: how often the clone was seen (once, few, many), or a class if it is expanded.

>few|NA|TRBJ1-1|TRBV6-5
CASSYSINLRSWGTEAFF
TGTGCCAGCAGTTACTCGATCAATTTGAGGTCGTGGGGGACAGAAGCTTTCTTT
>few|NA|TRBJ1-2|TRBV11-3
CASSVNVDLGKTYGYTF
TGTGCCAGCAGCGTCAACGTCGATCTCGGAAAGACCTATGGCTACACCTTC
>many|NA|TRBJ1-1|TRBV21-1
CASTQGGAPAFF
TGTGCCAGCACCCAAGGGGGCGCACCGGCTTTCTTT
>NA|NA|TRBJ2-5|TRBV14
CASSPRKRPETQYF
TGTGCCAGCAGCCCTCGGAAAAGGCCAGAGACCCAGTACTTC
>few|NA|TRBJ1-2|TRBV25-1
CASSDRSELGKTYGYTF
TGTGCCAGCAGTGATCGATCAGAACTGGGAAAGACCTATGGCTACACCTTC
>few|TRBD2|TRBJ2-1|TRBV2
CASTYSGKNNNEQFF
TGTGCCAGCACCTATAGCGGGAAGAACAACAATGAGCAGTTCTTC
>many|NA|TRBJ1-2|TRBV7-1
CASSMMNHEGKTYGYTF
TGTGCCAGCAGCATGATGAATCACGAGGGAAAGACCTATGGCTACACCTTC
>many|NA|TRBJ1-5|TRBV19
CASSMNRASYSNQPQHF
TGTGCCAGTAGTATGAACAGGGCGTCTTATAGCAATCAGCCCCAGCATTTT
>many|TRBD2|TRBJ2-1|TRBV11-3
CASSPRGLAGSYSYNEQFF
TGTGCCAGCAGCCCTAGGGGGCTAGCGGGGTCCTACTCCTACAATGAGCAGTTCTTC
>NA|TRBD2|TRBJ2-1|TRBV4-1
CASSQDFGTSGNNEQFF
TGCGCCAGCAGCCAAGATTTCGGGACTAGCGGAAACAATGAGCAGTTCTTC
>NA|NA|TRBJ2-3|TRBV5-4
CASSQGGRGDTQYF
TGTGCCAGCAGCCAAGGAGGGCGTGGAGATACGCAGTATTTT
>many|NA|TRBJ1-6|TRBV9
CASSVEASADSPLHF
TGTGCCAGCAGCGTAGAGGCCTCAGCGGATTCACCCCTCCACTTT
>few|TRBD1|TRBJ1-1|TRBV19
CASSAQGAKNTEAFF
TGTGCCAGTAGTGCACAGGGGGCTAAGAACACTGAAGCTTTCTTT
>many|TRBD1|TRBJ2-5|TRBV10-3
CAIGNRGETQYF
TGTGCCATCGGAAACAGGGGTGAGACCCAGTACTTC
>many|TRBD1|TRBJ2-1|TRBV28
CASSVGTGYEQFF
TGTGCCAGCAGTGTCGGGACAGGGTATGAGCAGTTCTTC
>NA|NA|TRBJ2-1|TRBV5-1
CASSLAAGTYNEQFF
TGCGCCAGCAGCTTGGCGGCAGGGACATACAATGAGCAGTTCTTC
>NA|NA|TRBJ2-3|TRBV10-3
CAISDPAGSTDTQYF
TGTGCCATCAGTGACCCCGCGGGGAGCACAGATACGCAGTATTTT
>many|NA|TRBJ1-2|TRBV7-2
CASSFNVRDGKTYGYTF
TGTGCCAGCAGCTTCAACGTCAGAGACGGAAAGACCTATGGCTACACCTTC
>few|TRBD2|TRBJ2-1|TRBV5-1
CASRATSGSYNEQFF
TGCGCCAGCAGGGCGACTAGCGGGAGTTACAATGAGCAGTTCTTC
>many|TRBD1|TRBJ2-6|TRBV29-1
CSVGTGRVSGANVLTF
TGCAGCGTGGGGACAGGGAGAGTCTCTGGGGCCAACGTCCTGACTTTC
>many|NA|TRBJ1-1|TRBV5-1
CASSLSGDGTEAFF
TGCGCCAGCAGCTTGTCGGGGGATGGAACTGAAGCTTTCTTT
>many|NA|TRBJ1-2|TRBV4-3
CASSSMPGRRKTYGYTF
TGCGCCAGCAGCTCCATGCCAGGACGTCGAAAGACCTATGGCTACACCTTC
>NA|TRBD2|TRBJ2-7|TRBV28
CASSPAGSGRASADEQYF
TGTGCCAGCAGTCCCGCGGGTAGCGGGAGGGCCAGCGCCGACGAGCAGTACTTC
>many|TRBD2|TRBJ2-5|TRBV3-1
CASSQDLAGGAGEQYF
TGTGCCAGCAGCCAGGACCTAGCGGGAGGGGCCGGAGAGCAGTACTTC
>NA|NA|TRBJ1-2|TRBV7-8
CASSRVLFTRKTYDYTF
TGTGCCAGCAGCCGGGTCCTGTTTACCCGAAAGACCTATGACTACACCTTC
>many|NA|TRBJ1-1|TRBV6-1
CASSEGGGTEAFF
TGTGCCAGCAGTGAAGGGGGCGGGACTGAAGCTTTCTTT
>many|NA|TRBJ2-2|TRBV28
CASSLSWTANTGELFF
TGTGCCAGCAGTTTATCGTGGACAGCGAACACCGGGGAGCTGTTTTTT
>few|TRBD1|TRBJ2-3|TRBV7-3
CASSPQGQGTDTQYF
TGTGCCAGCAGCCCGCAGGGACAGGGGACAGATACGCAGTATTTT
>few|TRBD1|TRBJ1-1|TRBV6-5
CASSLSRQGNTEAFF
TGTGCCAGCAGTTTATCGCGACAGGGAAACACTGAAGCTTTCTTT
>many|TRBD2|TRBJ2-7|TRBV20-1
CSAARLAGGHYEQYF
TGCAGTGCTGCCCGACTAGCGGGGGGCCACTACGAGCAGTACTTC
>many|NA|TRBJ1-2|TRBV5-6
CASHGCNSRKTYGYTF
TGTGCCAGCCATGGCTGCAATAGTCGAAAGACCTATGGCTACACCTTC
>many|TRBD1|TRBJ2-7|TRBV6-8
CASSYSGTASYEQYF
TGTGCCAGCAGTTACTCCGGGACAGCCTCTTACGAGCAGTACTTC
>many|TRBD1|TRBJ1-4|TRBV16
CASSQSRTGGKEKLFF
TGTGCCAGCAGCCAATCGAGGACAGGGGGTAAAGAAAAACTGTTTTTT
>many|TRBD1|TRBJ1-5|TRBV27
CASSRQGNSNQPQHF
TGTGCCAGCAGTCGACAGGGTAATAGCAATCAGCCCCAGCATTTT
>many|TRBD1|TRBJ1-1|TRBV4-1
CASSQGPGQKNTEAFF
TGCGCCAGCAGCCAAGGCCCGGGACAGAAGAACACTGAAGCTTTCTTT
>many|TRBD1|TRBJ2-2|TRBV18
CASSPRWDRGSTGELFF
TGTGCCAGCTCACCCCGTTGGGACAGGGGATCCACCGGGGAGCTGTTTTTT
>many|NA|TRBJ1-2|TRBV30
CAWCVRRYRKTYGYTF
TGTGCCTGGTGTGTTCGGCGTTATAGAAAGACCTATGGCTACACCTTC
>few|TRBD2|TRBJ2-7|TRBV12-3/TRBV12-4
CAGSPGVAGGQYF
TGTGCCGGCAGTCCCGGAGTAGCGGGGGGGCAGTACTTC
>many|NA|TRBJ1-5|TRBV6-4
CASSEKGYSNQPQHF
TGTGCCAGCAGTGAAAAGGGTTATAGCAATCAGCCCCAGCATTTT
>many|NA|TRBJ1-5|TRBV30
CAWNQVNQPQHF
TGTGCCTGGAATCAGGTCAATCAGCCCCAGCATTTT
>many|NA|TRBJ1-2|TRBV5-1
CASYRRSVRKTYGYTF
TGCGCCAGCTACAGACGATCGGTTCGAAAGACCTATGGCTACACCTTC
>NA|TRBD1|TRBJ2-6|TRBV20-1
CSAQAGTGFGANVLTF
TGCAGTGCTCAAGCCGGGACAGGGTTCGGGGCCAACGTCCTGACTTTC
>many|NA|TRBJ2-7|TRBV6-8
CASSYRREQYF
TGTGCCAGCAGTTATAGGCGAGAGCAGTACTTC
>NA|TRBD2|TRBJ2-5|TRBV5-1
CASSYVWRESEETQYF
TGCGCCAGCAGCTATGTTTGGCGGGAGAGCGAAGAGACCCAGTACTTC
>many|TRBD2|TRBJ2-2|TRBV12-3/TRBV12-4
CASRRLAGAYHGELFF
TGTGCCAGCAGAAGACTAGCGGGGGCCTATCACGGGGAGCTGTTTTTT
>many|NA|TRBJ1-1|TRBV19
CASKTQGTVEAFF
TGTGCCAGTAAGACACAGGGAACGGTTGAAGCTTTCTTT
>NA|NA|TRBJ2-3|TRBV12-3/TRBV12-4
CASTPRSRKASTDTQYF
TGTGCCAGCACCCCGAGGTCGCGGAAGGCTAGCACAGATACGCAGTATTTT
>many|NA|TRBJ2-2|TRBV6-5
CASSYGEGELFF
TGTGCCAGCAGTTACGGGGAGGGGGAGCTGTTTTTT
>NA|NA|TRBJ2-3|TRBV5-1
CASGLAESDTQYF
TGCGCCAGCGGCTTGGCCGAGTCAGATACGCAGTATTTT
>many|NA|TRBJ1-2|TRBV7-6
CASSHLLESRKTYGYTF
TGTGCCAGCAGCCATCTGCTTGAATCTCGAAAGACCTATGGCTACACCTTC
>many|NA|TRBJ2-5|TRBV3-2
CASSHPKRFVTQYF
TGTGCCAGCAGCCATCCCAAGCGGTTTGTGACCCAGTACTTC
>many|NA|TRBJ2-7|TRBV28
CASLRGPPYEQYF
TGTGCCAGCTTAAGGGGCCCACCCTACGAGCAGTACTTC
>many|NA|TRBJ1-3|TRBV27
CASSLTGGLSGNTIYF
TGTGCCAGCAGTTTAACCGGGGGGCTATCTGGAAACACCATATATTTT
>many|NA|TRBJ1-2|TRBV3-1
CASSVSLTLRKTYGYTF
TGTGCCAGCAGCGTTTCTCTCACCCTTCGAAAGACCTATGGCTACACCTTC